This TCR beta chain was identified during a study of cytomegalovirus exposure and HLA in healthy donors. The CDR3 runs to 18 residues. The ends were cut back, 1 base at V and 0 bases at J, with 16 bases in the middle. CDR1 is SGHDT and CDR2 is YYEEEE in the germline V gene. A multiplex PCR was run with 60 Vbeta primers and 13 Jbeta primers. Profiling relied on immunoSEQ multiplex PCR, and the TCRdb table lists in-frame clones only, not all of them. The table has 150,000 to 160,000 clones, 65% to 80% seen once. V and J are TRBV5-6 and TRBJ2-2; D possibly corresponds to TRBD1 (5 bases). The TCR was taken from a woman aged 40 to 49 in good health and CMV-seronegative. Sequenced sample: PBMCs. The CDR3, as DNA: TGTGCCAGCAGCTTGTTTAAGGAACAGGCCTCGAACACCGGGGAGCTGTTTTTT. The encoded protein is CASSLFKEQASNTGELFF.